The rows below give T cell receptor beta chains drawn from one sample of a study of blood T cell repertoires in COVID-19. Some clones are missing from TCRdb's copy, which holds only in-frame ones; the method was immunoSEQ multiplex PCR. The sample contains some 180,000 clones, 80% to 90% of which appear only once. The sequencing input was peripheral blood. Receptors were obtained from a woman aged 80 or over with COVID-19, enrolled during active disease. Each CDR3 is given with its conserved first and last residue. A D gene is named only where the DNA matches it firmly. Clone size appears in some rows only: once, few, many, or a class for an expanded clone.

d_call j_call v_call clone_size cdr3_nt cdr3_aa
NA TRBJ2-6 TRBV6-5 NA TGTGCCAGCAGTAGAGGGAGCTCTGGGGCCAACGTCCTGACTTTC CASSRGSSGANVLTF
NA TRBJ2-7 TRBV5-6 NA TGTGCCAGCAGCTTGGGCCCGCCACGGTACGAGCAGTACTTC CASSLGPPRYEQYF
NA TRBJ1-1 TRBV5-6 once TGTGCCAGCAGCTTGTACGGGGGGACTGAAGCTTTCTTT CASSLYGGTEAFF
TRBD1 TRBJ1-1 TRBV28 NA TGTGCCAGCAGTCTGGGACAGGGTGGTTGGTACACTGAAGCTTTCTTT CASSLGQGGWYTEAFF
NA TRBJ2-7 TRBV11-2 NA TGTGCCAGCAGCATGAGGACTGCTGGGAGGAACGAGCAGTACTTC CASSMRTAGRNEQYF
TRBD1 TRBJ2-5 TRBV7-7 few TGTGCCAGCAGCTACGGACAGGGGTACGGAGAGACCCAGTACTTC CASSYGQGYGETQYF
NA TRBJ2-3 TRBV9 NA TGTGCCAGCAGCGTAGGGGGGGAACGGGGCACAGATACGCAGTATTTT CASSVGGERGTDTQYF
TRBD2 TRBJ2-2 TRBV7-6 NA TGTGCCAGCAGCTCGCAACTAGCGGGGCACACCGGGGAGCTGTTTTTT CASSSQLAGHTGELFF
TRBD1 TRBJ1-5 TRBV5-6 once TGTGCCAGCAGCTTGGCCGGGACAGGGGGCCTACAGCCCCAGCATTTT CASSLAGTGGLQPQHF
NA TRBJ1-3 TRBV19 NA TGTGCCAGTAGTGCCTCGACACCCTCTGGAAACACCATATATTTT CASSASTPSGNTIYF
TRBD1 TRBJ2-5 TRBV7-6 once TGTGCCAGCAGCTTTATTCCAGGGGGTAGGGTGTTGGAGACCCAGTACTTC CASSFIPGGRVLETQYF
TRBD2 TRBJ2-5 TRBV4-3 NA TGCGCCAGCAGCCAAGATAGACGGGGGGGCCGCGAGACCCAGTACTTC CASSQDRRGGRETQYF
NA TRBJ2-2 TRBV11-2 NA TGTGCCAGCAGCCTACTGAGGGGGTTTGACACCGGGGAGCTGTTTTTT CASSLLRGFDTGELFF
NA TRBJ2-1 TRBV2 NA TGTGCCAGCAGTGAACAGTCCTCCTACAATGAGCAGTTCTTC CASSEQSSYNEQFF
NA TRBJ2-5 TRBV2 few TGTGCCAGCAGTTGGACAGAAGAGACCCAGTACTTC CASSWTEETQYF
NA TRBJ2-7 TRBV3-1/TRBV3-2 NA TGTGCCAGCAGCCAAGATCCGGGAACCCTCGAGCAGTACTTC CASSQDPGTLEQYF
NA TRBJ2-1 TRBV19 NA TGTGCCAGTAGTAGAGCTAGCCCGCCCTACAATGAGCAGTTCTTC CASSRASPPYNEQFF
NA TRBJ2-7 TRBV13 NA TGTGCCAGCAGCCTTCGGGACTTGCTTGGTGAGCAGTACTTC CASSLRDLLGEQYF
TRBD2 TRBJ2-5 TRBV7-9 NA TGTGCCAGCAGCGCCGGGACTAGCGGAGAGACCCAGTACTTC CASSAGTSGETQYF
NA TRBJ1-6 TRBV7-9 NA TGTGCCAGCAGCTTAACTCTGGGCGCTGGAAATTCACCCCTCCACTTT CASSLTLGAGNSPLHF
NA TRBJ2-7 TRBV28 NA TGTGCCAGCAGTGGCCCCATCAAGCAGGGTTTTCCCTGGGAGCAGTACTTC CASSGPIKQGFPWEQYF
TRBD2 TRBJ2-3 TRBV5-1 NA TGCGCCAGCAGCTTGGTGTTAGCGGGCCCAGATACGCAGTATTTT CASSLVLAGPDTQYF
TRBD1 TRBJ2-2 TRBV7-9 NA TGTGCCAGCAGCGCGGGACAGGGCGTAATCACCGGGGAGCTGTTTTTT CASSAGQGVITGELFF
NA TRBJ1-3 TRBV18 NA TGTGCCAGCTCACCCCGCTCCGGTGGAAACACCATATATTTT CASSPRSGGNTIYF
NA TRBJ1-6 TRBV18 NA TGTGCCAGCTCACTAGACAGAGTTAATTCACCCCTCCACTTT CASSLDRVNSPLHF
NA TRBJ2-1 TRBV2 NA TGTGCCAGCAGTGAATGGCACCTCAGCTCCTACAATGAGCAGTTCTTC CASSEWHLSSYNEQFF
NA TRBJ2-3 TRBV20-1 few TGCAGTGCTAGTAGTAGCGGATTAGATACGCAGTATTTT CSASSSGLDTQYF
TRBD1 TRBJ1-4 TRBV19 NA TGTGCCAGTAGTTTGTGGACAGGGGAGAATGAAAAACTGTTTTTT CASSLWTGENEKLFF
TRBD1 TRBJ2-3 TRBV27 NA TGTGCCAGCAGTGAAAGGGGGCGCGAGGTACGAACAGATACGCAGTATTTT CASSERGREVRTDTQYF
TRBD1 TRBJ1-2 TRBV5-1 NA TGCGCCAGCAGCCACGGGACAGAGGGAGGCTACACCTTC CASSHGTEGGYTF
NA TRBJ2-2 TRBV2 few TGTGCCAGCAGTGATGGGCGGGCCGAAGGTACCGGGGAGCTGTTTTTT CASSDGRAEGTGELFF
NA TRBJ1-5 TRBV7-2 NA TGTGCCAGCAGCCGCCTCGGGGGTTCCAATCAGCCCCAGCATTTT CASSRLGGSNQPQHF
TRBD1 TRBJ1-2 TRBV18 once TGTGCCAGCTCACCAATATCAGGGGGCGATAGCTACACCTTC CASSPISGGDSYTF
TRBD2 TRBJ2-3 TRBV7-2 once TGTGCCAGCAGCTTAAATAGCGGGGGGGCCAACACAGATACGCAGTATTTT CASSLNSGGANTDTQYF
TRBD1 TRBJ1-3 TRBV5-1 few TGCGCCAGGAATACCCGGGACAGAGTGGTGAGCTCTGGAAACACCATATATTTT CARNTRDRVVSSGNTIYF
NA TRBJ1-6 TRBV28 NA TGTGCCAGCAGTCCACGACTCAATTCACCCCTCCACTTT CASSPRLNSPLHF
TRBD1 TRBJ1-2 TRBV4-3 NA TGCGCCAGCAGCCTCGACAGGGGTCTGTATGGCTACACCTTC CASSLDRGLYGYTF
TRBD1 TRBJ1-5 TRBV30 NA TGTGCCTGGAGTCGGGGAGGACAGGGAACCCGTCAGCCCCAGCATTTT CAWSRGGQGTRQPQHF
TRBD1 TRBJ1-5 TRBV19 NA TGTGCCAGTAGACCGGGACAGTTGAATCAGCCCCAGCATTTT CASRPGQLNQPQHF
TRBD2 TRBJ2-2 TRBV28 NA TGTGCCAGCAGTTCCAGCGGGAGTCACACCGGGGAGCTGTTTTTT CASSSSGSHTGELFF